These 14 T cell receptor beta chains originate from one sample sequenced in a study of T cells in localized non-small cell lung cancer. Sequencing used immunoSEQ multiplex PCR; TCRdb keeps in-frame clones, though not all of them. The sample gives about 33,000 clones, about four fifths of which show up once; 15% to 20% is in the top ten. The material sequenced was peripheral blood, taken before any cancer treatment. The receptors shown here come from a male donor aged 60 or over with stage III squamous cell lung carcinoma.

This clone appeared a single time. This chain uses TRBV30 with TRBJ2-5; 7 bases fit TRBD2. Germline CDR1 is GTSNPN and CDR2 is SVGIG (reference sequence). The CDR3 contains 17 residues. V dropped 4 bases and J dropped 2; count of bases not matched to a gene: 16. The CDR3 DNA sequence: TGTGCCTGGACAGAGGCCAAACTAGCGAGAGTACAAGAGACCCAGTACTTC. It translates to CAWTEAKLARVQETQYF.

CDR3 in amino acids: CASSIGQGAKETQYF. The CDR3 DNA reads TGTGCCAGCAGCATAGGGCAGGGGGCTAAAGAGACCCAGTACTTC. The chain links TRBV21-1 to TRBJ2-5; TRBD1 is the table's D call, not checked against the DNA. TRBV21-1 is an annotated pseudogene. The CDR3 contains 15 residues.

The chain couples TRBV10-3 to TRBJ1-2, with TRBD1 identical over 7 bases. Trimming removed 2 bases from V and 1 base from J; junction bases left unmatched: 4. The CDR3 is made up of 15 amino acids. Germline V gives CDR1 ENHRY, CDR2 SYGVKD. Here the CDR3 reads CAISEGSGGNYGYTF. The CDR3 DNA reads TGTGCCATCAGTGAGGGGTCAGGGGGTAACTATGGCTACACCTTC.

A single count supports this clone. The V gene is TRBV18, the J gene TRBJ2-6; the D is unclear. CDR3 length: 17 residues. V lost 2 bases and J lost 0, with 11 bases in between. Germline lookup yields CDR1 KGHSH and CDR2 LQKENI. The CDR3 sequence: CASSPNPTLSGANVLTF. The CDR3, as DNA: TGTGCCAGCTCACCAAATCCCACCCTCTCTGGGGCCAACGTCCTGACTTTC.

V gene TRBV18 combines with J gene TRBJ1-2, with 9 bases fitting TRBD1. The CDR3 contains 14 residues. Germline V gene data show CDR1 as KGHSH and CDR2 as LQKENI. The V and J ends lost 3 bases and 6 bases, in that order; junction bases with no gene match: 5. The CDR3 nucleotides read TGTGCCAGCTCACCTGGGACAGGGAATGATGGCTACACCTTC. Its translation: CASSPGTGNDGYTF.

The chain links TRBV4-1 to TRBJ2-3, with TRBD2 identical over 13 bases. CDR1 is MGHRA, CDR2 YSYEKL, per germline. The junction had 7 bases not matched to a gene; V was cut back by 2 bases and J by 5 bases. The CDR3 is made up of 17 amino acids. The CDR3 reads CASSQLGLAGVGDTQYF. The CDR3 DNA is TGCGCCAGCAGCCAATTAGGACTAGCGGGAGTGGGAGATACGCAGTATTTT.

This clone was found a few times. The CDR3 sequence: CASSIMTGSDEQYF. The CDR3 nucleotides read TGTGCCAGCAGTATTATGACAGGGTCGGACGAGCAGTACTTC. V is TRBV6-5 and J is TRBJ2-7, with 7 bases fitting TRBD1. The CDR3 is 14 residues long. The germline V gene has CDR1 MNHEY and CDR2 SVGAGI. V trimming: 5 bases; J trimming: 5 bases; junction bases outside the gene matches: 9.

The V call is TRBV7-9, the J call TRBJ1-1; D is unresolved. This CDR3 is 13 amino acids long. The germline V and J ends were trimmed by 5 bases and 0 bases, with 7 bases remaining between them. Germline-derived CDR1 and CDR2 are SEHNR and FQNEAQ (reference sequence). CDR3 sequence: CASSRQMNTEAFF. CDR3 in DNA: TGTGCCAGCAGCCGTCAGATGAACACTGAAGCTTTCTTT.

The V gene is TRBV7-8, the J gene TRBJ1-1, with unresolved D. Germline-derived CDR1 and CDR2 are SGHVS and FQNEAQ. The CDR3 sequence is 18 residues long. Trimming removed 0 bases from V and 0 bases from J, with 17 bases in between. This CDR3 reads CASSLAQRASGLNTEAFF. The CDR3 DNA reads as TGTGCCAGCAGCTTAGCCCAAAGGGCCTCGGGCCTGAACACTGAAGCTTTCTTT.

This clone came up a few times. The chain couples TRBV6-5 to TRBJ1-2; the D is unclear. The CDR3 is 13 residues long. From germline, CDR1 is MNHEY and CDR2 SVGAGI. V lost 2 bases, J lost 8 bases, and 12 bases lay in between. CDR3: CASSYAGDRGYTF. DNA for the CDR3: TGTGCCAGCAGTTACGCGGGCGATCGGGGCTACACCTTC.

V gene TRBV9 combines with J gene TRBJ2-2, with D maybe TRBD1 (6 bases). V was shortened by 4 bases and J by 7 bases, with 14 bases between the two germline ends. The CDR3 is made up of 14 amino acids. Germline loops: CDR1 SGDLS, CDR2 YYNGEE. Here the CDR3 DNA reads TGTGCCAGCAGCAGCCCAGGGGTGCGCGGGGAGCTGTTTTTT. As protein: CASSSPGVRGELFF.

The CDR3 loop is CASSPTEQLSLNTEAFF. CDR3 nucleotide sequence: TGTGCCAGCTCACCAACAGAACAGCTATCCTTGAACACTGAAGCTTTCTTT. The J gene is TRBJ1-1, the V gene TRBV18; D is undetermined. Germline CDR1 and CDR2: KGHSH and LQKENI. V shed 2 bases and J shed 0 bases, with 16 bases lying between them. The length of the CDR3 is 17 residues.

CDR3 amino acids: CASSPGQGYYEQYF. CDR3 DNA sequence: TGTGCCAGCAGTCCGGGACAGGGCTACTACGAGCAGTACTTC. This chain connects TRBV6-1 to TRBJ2-7; TRBD1 agrees at 9 bases. This CDR3 is built from 14 residues. V shed 5 bases, J shed 3 bases, and the junction held 5 bases outside the gene matches. CDR1 MNHNS and CDR2 SASEGT come from the germline V gene.

The chain links TRBV18 to TRBJ1-5; D perhaps matches TRBD1 (5 bases). Germline CDR1 and CDR2: KGHSH and LQKENI. With 2 bases removed from V and 1 base from J, the gap between germline ends came to 9 bases. This CDR3 region has 15 residues. The CDR3 protein is CASSPKQGSNQPQHF. In nucleotides, the CDR3 is TGTGCCAGCTCACCAAAGCAGGGCAGCAATCAGCCCCAGCATTTT.